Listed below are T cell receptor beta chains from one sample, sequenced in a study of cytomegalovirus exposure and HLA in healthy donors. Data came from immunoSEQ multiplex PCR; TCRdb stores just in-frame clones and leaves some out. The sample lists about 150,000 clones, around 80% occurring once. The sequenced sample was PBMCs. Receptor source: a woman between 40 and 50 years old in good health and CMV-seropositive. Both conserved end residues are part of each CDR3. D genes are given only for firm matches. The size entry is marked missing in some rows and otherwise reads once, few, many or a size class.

CDR3aa: CASSEQEGRNTIYF; CDR3nt: TGCGCCAGCAGCGAACAGGAAGGGAGAAACACCATATATTTT; abundance: NA; d_gene: NA; v_gene: TRBV5-1; j_gene: TRBJ1-3
CDR3aa: CATSRGTGSSLKTQYF; CDR3nt: TGTGCCACCAGCAGAGGGACAGGGTCTTCTCTGAAGACCCAGTACTTC; abundance: NA; d_gene: TRBD1; v_gene: TRBV15; j_gene: TRBJ2-5
CDR3aa: CASSLTPPGIVYSNQPQHF; CDR3nt: TGTGCCAGCAGTTTAACCCCCCCGGGTATCGTTTATAGCAATCAGCCCCAGCATTTT; abundance: NA; d_gene: NA; v_gene: TRBV28; j_gene: TRBJ1-5
CDR3aa: CASNYRVGENGYTF; CDR3nt: TGTGCCAGCAACTACAGGGTGGGCGAAAATGGCTACACCTTC; abundance: NA; d_gene: NA; v_gene: TRBV6-6; j_gene: TRBJ1-2
CDR3aa: CASSPRGAQGEKLFF; CDR3nt: TGTGCCAGCTCACCCCGGGGGGCTCAGGGTGAAAAACTGTTTTTT; abundance: NA; d_gene: NA; v_gene: TRBV18; j_gene: TRBJ1-4
CDR3aa: CASSLHTEGQGSF; CDR3nt: TGTGCCAGCAGCCTACACACAGAGGGACAGGGGTCCTTC; abundance: NA; d_gene: TRBD1; v_gene: TRBV11-2; j_gene: TRBJ2-7
CDR3aa: CASSKGRGRHEQYF; CDR3nt: TGTGCCAGCAGCAAAGGACGGGGGAGACACGAGCAGTACTTC; abundance: once; d_gene: NA; v_gene: TRBV13; j_gene: TRBJ2-7
CDR3aa: CASSATGTDNSPLHF; CDR3nt: TGTGCCAGCAGCGCCACCGGGACAGACAATTCACCCCTCCACTTT; abundance: NA; d_gene: TRBD1; v_gene: TRBV9; j_gene: TRBJ1-6
CDR3aa: CASSVPGQGTEAFF; CDR3nt: TGTGCCAGCAGCGTCCCGGGACAGGGGACTGAAGCTTTCTTT; abundance: NA; d_gene: TRBD1; v_gene: TRBV27; j_gene: TRBJ1-1
CDR3aa: CASSLLAGVTDTQYF; CDR3nt: TGTGCCAGCAGCTTACTAGCGGGGGTCACAGATACGCAGTATTTT; abundance: NA; d_gene: TRBD2; v_gene: TRBV27; j_gene: TRBJ2-3
CDR3aa: CASSEPGQGPGKLFF; CDR3nt: TGTGCCAGCAGCGAGCCGGGACAGGGACCTGGGAAACTGTTTTTT; abundance: NA; d_gene: TRBD1; v_gene: TRBV28; j_gene: TRBJ1-4
CDR3aa: CASSRQGSDEQYF; CDR3nt: TGTGCCAGCAGTCGACAGGGAAGCGACGAGCAGTACTTC; abundance: NA; d_gene: TRBD1; v_gene: TRBV7-2; j_gene: TRBJ2-7
CDR3aa: CASSNRDEQYF; CDR3nt: TGTGCCAGCAGTAACAGGGACGAGCAGTACTTC; abundance: once; d_gene: NA; v_gene: TRBV6-5; j_gene: TRBJ2-7
CDR3aa: CASSPVRTGLSEQYF; CDR3nt: TGTGCCAGCTCACCCGTTCGGACAGGGTTGAGCGAGCAGTACTTC; abundance: NA; d_gene: TRBD1; v_gene: TRBV18; j_gene: TRBJ2-7
CDR3aa: CATPGVGQPQHF; CDR3nt: TGTGCCACCCCAGGGGTAGGTCAGCCCCAGCATTTT; abundance: NA; d_gene: NA; v_gene: TRBV27; j_gene: TRBJ1-5
CDR3aa: CASSLTTSSYEQYF; CDR3nt: TGTGCCAGCAGCTTAACTACTAGCTCCTACGAGCAGTACTTC; abundance: once; d_gene: NA; v_gene: TRBV11-2; j_gene: TRBJ2-7
CDR3aa: CASSSEWRTNEKLFF; CDR3nt: TGCGCCAGCAGCTCGGAGTGGAGGACTAATGAAAAACTGTTTTTT; abundance: few; d_gene: NA; v_gene: TRBV5-1; j_gene: TRBJ1-4
CDR3aa: CASSLQGQGIHEQFF; CDR3nt: TGTGCCAGCAGCTTACAGGGACAGGGAATCCATGAGCAGTTCTTC; abundance: NA; d_gene: TRBD1; v_gene: TRBV7-3; j_gene: TRBJ2-1
CDR3aa: CASSLGTPSGSSTDTQYF; CDR3nt: TGTGCCAGCAGCTTAGGTACCCCGAGCGGGAGTAGCACAGATACGCAGTATTTT; abundance: NA; d_gene: TRBD2; v_gene: TRBV7-6; j_gene: TRBJ2-3
CDR3aa: CASSAQKRSGDNEQFF; CDR3nt: TGCGCCAGCAGCGCGCAAAAGCGTAGCGGGGACAATGAGCAGTTCTTC; abundance: NA; d_gene: TRBD2; v_gene: TRBV4-3; j_gene: TRBJ2-1
CDR3aa: CASSVSGIIGDTQYF; CDR3nt: TGTGCCAGCAGCGTTAGCGGGATCATAGGAGATACGCAGTATTTT; abundance: once; d_gene: TRBD2; v_gene: TRBV7-6; j_gene: TRBJ2-3
CDR3aa: CAWSYRGPTGNTIYF; CDR3nt: TGTGCCTGGAGTTACAGGGGGCCGACTGGAAACACCATATATTTT; abundance: NA; d_gene: TRBD1; v_gene: TRBV30; j_gene: TRBJ1-3
CDR3aa: CASSLRRGGITDTQYF; CDR3nt: TGTGCCAGCAGTTTGAGGCGGGGGGGCATTACAGATACGCAGTATTTT; abundance: NA; d_gene: TRBD2; v_gene: TRBV27; j_gene: TRBJ2-3
CDR3aa: CASSEGQDYEQYF; CDR3nt: TGTGCCAGCAGTGAGGGACAAGACTACGAGCAGTACTTC; abundance: NA; d_gene: NA; v_gene: TRBV2; j_gene: TRBJ2-7
CDR3aa: CAWSGAPYGYTF; CDR3nt: TGTGCCTGGAGTGGGGCCCCCTATGGCTACACCTTC; abundance: NA; d_gene: NA; v_gene: TRBV30; j_gene: TRBJ1-2
CDR3aa: CASKWAGSIYGYTF; CDR3nt: TGTGCCAGCAAGTGGGCGGGGAGTATCTATGGCTACACCTTC; abundance: NA; d_gene: NA; v_gene: TRBV6-1; j_gene: TRBJ1-2
CDR3aa: CASSPAGYGDEQYF; CDR3nt: TGCGCCAGCAGCCCTGCGGGGTATGGAGACGAGCAGTACTTC; abundance: NA; d_gene: NA; v_gene: TRBV5-1; j_gene: TRBJ2-7
CDR3aa: CASSLKGGYEQYF; CDR3nt: TGTGCCAGCAGCTTGAAAGGGGGCTACGAGCAGTACTTC; abundance: NA; d_gene: NA; v_gene: TRBV5-4; j_gene: TRBJ2-7
CDR3aa: CASSPSSGDQPQHF; CDR3nt: TGTGCCAGCAGCCCGTCTTCGGGGGATCAGCCCCAGCATTTT; abundance: NA; d_gene: NA; v_gene: TRBV5-6; j_gene: TRBJ1-5
CDR3aa: CASVPRGLTDTQYF; CDR3nt: TGTGCCAGCGTGCCCAGGGGGCTCACAGATACGCAGTATTTT; abundance: NA; d_gene: TRBD1; v_gene: TRBV6-1; j_gene: TRBJ2-3
CDR3aa: CASKVRQGDTGELFF; CDR3nt: TGTGCCAGCAAGGTCCGACAGGGAGACACCGGGGAGCTGTTTTTT; abundance: NA; d_gene: TRBD1; v_gene: TRBV6-5; j_gene: TRBJ2-2
CDR3aa: CASSPGQFYSGNTIYF; CDR3nt: TGTGCCAGCAGCCCGGGACAGTTCTACTCTGGAAACACCATATATTTT; abundance: NA; d_gene: TRBD1; v_gene: TRBV28; j_gene: TRBJ1-3
CDR3aa: CASSSLGAGGPYEQYF; CDR3nt: TGTGCCAGCAGTTCCCTTGGTGCGGGAGGCCCCTACGAGCAGTACTTC; abundance: NA; d_gene: TRBD2; v_gene: TRBV27; j_gene: TRBJ2-7
CDR3aa: CASGWTGGHEQYF; CDR3nt: TGTGCCAGCGGTTGGACAGGGGGCCACGAGCAGTACTTC; abundance: NA; d_gene: TRBD1; v_gene: TRBV27; j_gene: TRBJ2-7
CDR3aa: CASSISGLAGDRTSYEQYF; CDR3nt: TGTGCCAGTAGTATCTCGGGACTAGCGGGAGATCGGACATCTTACGAGCAGTACTTC; abundance: NA; d_gene: TRBD2; v_gene: TRBV19; j_gene: TRBJ2-7
CDR3aa: CSSSQEQGSSYEQYF; CDR3nt: TGTTCCAGCAGCCAAGAGCAGGGGAGCTCCTACGAGCAGTACTTC; abundance: NA; d_gene: NA; v_gene: TRBV7-9; j_gene: TRBJ2-7
CDR3aa: CATKGAASTDTQYF; CDR3nt: TGTGCCACAAAAGGGGCAGCCAGCACAGATACGCAGTATTTT; abundance: NA; d_gene: NA; v_gene: TRBV27; j_gene: TRBJ2-3
CDR3aa: CASSWNRISEAFF; CDR3nt: TGCGCCAGCAGCTGGAACAGGATTTCTGAAGCTTTCTTT; abundance: once; d_gene: NA; v_gene: TRBV5-1; j_gene: TRBJ1-1
CDR3aa: CASSGEAALNEKLFF; CDR3nt: TGTGCCAGCAGTGGGGAGGCGGCCTTAAATGAAAAACTGTTTTTT; abundance: NA; d_gene: NA; v_gene: TRBV2; j_gene: TRBJ1-4
CDR3aa: CASSELAGVSEQFF; CDR3nt: TGTGCCAGCAGTGAACTAGCGGGAGTCAGTGAGCAGTTCTTC; abundance: NA; d_gene: TRBD2; v_gene: TRBV2; j_gene: TRBJ2-1
CDR3aa: CASSYSGGTTDYEQYF; CDR3nt: TGTGCCAGCAGTTACTCGGGGGGTACGACGGACTACGAGCAGTACTTC; abundance: NA; d_gene: NA; v_gene: TRBV6-5; j_gene: TRBJ2-7
CDR3aa: CASSLADSWHQPQHF; CDR3nt: TGTGCCAGCAGCTTGGCGGACAGTTGGCATCAGCCCCAGCATTTT; abundance: few; d_gene: NA; v_gene: TRBV5-6; j_gene: TRBJ1-5
CDR3aa: CAISGSSGNTIYF; CDR3nt: TGTGCCATCAGTGGGAGCTCTGGAAACACCATATATTTT; abundance: NA; d_gene: NA; v_gene: TRBV10-3; j_gene: TRBJ1-3
CDR3aa: CASSPGRGASEQYF; CDR3nt: TGCGCCAGCAGCCCCGGGAGGGGAGCGTCCGAGCAGTACTTC; abundance: NA; d_gene: TRBD2; v_gene: TRBV4-1; j_gene: TRBJ2-7
CDR3aa: CASSLSDQETQYF; CDR3nt: TGTGCCAGCAGCTTATCAGACCAAGAGACCCAGTACTTC; abundance: NA; d_gene: NA; v_gene: TRBV7-9; j_gene: TRBJ2-5
CDR3aa: CASSPGGATEAFF; CDR3nt: TGTGCCAGCAGCCCGGGGGGGGCCACTGAAGCTTTCTTT; abundance: few; d_gene: NA; v_gene: TRBV7-3; j_gene: TRBJ1-1
CDR3aa: CASSLTQGGTEAFF; CDR3nt: TGTGCCAGCAGTTTAACACAGGGGGGGACTGAAGCTTTCTTT; abundance: NA; d_gene: TRBD1; v_gene: TRBV27; j_gene: TRBJ1-1
CDR3aa: CASSHSTGDQPQHF; CDR3nt: TGTGCCAGCAGCCATTCAACAGGGGATCAGCCCCAGCATTTT; abundance: NA; d_gene: TRBD1; v_gene: TRBV7-9; j_gene: TRBJ1-5